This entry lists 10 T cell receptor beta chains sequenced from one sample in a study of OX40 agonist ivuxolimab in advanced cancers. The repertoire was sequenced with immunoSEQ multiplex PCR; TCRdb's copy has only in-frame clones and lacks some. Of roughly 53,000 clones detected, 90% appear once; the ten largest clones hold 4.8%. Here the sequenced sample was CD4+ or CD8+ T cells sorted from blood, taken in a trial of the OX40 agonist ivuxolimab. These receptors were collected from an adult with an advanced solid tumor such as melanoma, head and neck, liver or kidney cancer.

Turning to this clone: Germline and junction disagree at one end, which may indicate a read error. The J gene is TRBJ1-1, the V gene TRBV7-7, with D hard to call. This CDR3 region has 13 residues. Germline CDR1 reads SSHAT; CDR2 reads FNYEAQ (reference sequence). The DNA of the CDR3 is TGTGCTAGCAGCTTTAGCAAGAACACTGAAGCTTTCTTT. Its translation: CASSFSKNTEAFF.

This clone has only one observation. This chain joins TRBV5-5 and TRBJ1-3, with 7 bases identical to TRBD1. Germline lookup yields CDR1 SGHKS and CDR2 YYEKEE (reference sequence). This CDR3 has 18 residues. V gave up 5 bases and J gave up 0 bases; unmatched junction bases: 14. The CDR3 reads CASSWTGQFLSSGNTIYF. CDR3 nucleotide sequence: TGTGCCAGCAGTTGGACAGGACAATTTCTCTCCTCTGGAAACACCATATATTTT.

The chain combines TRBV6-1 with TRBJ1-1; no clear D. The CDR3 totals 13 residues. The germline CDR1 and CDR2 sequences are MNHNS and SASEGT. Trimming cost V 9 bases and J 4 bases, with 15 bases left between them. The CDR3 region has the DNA TGTGCCAGTAAGGCGGGTTTAGGCACTGAAGCTTTCTTT. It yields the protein CASKAGLGTEAFF.

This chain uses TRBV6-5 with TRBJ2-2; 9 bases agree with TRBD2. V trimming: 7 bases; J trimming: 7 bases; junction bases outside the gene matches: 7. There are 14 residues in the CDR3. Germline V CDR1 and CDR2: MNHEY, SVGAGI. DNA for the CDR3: TGTGCCAGCACCTGGACTAGCGTAAACGGGGAGCTGTTTTTT. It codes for CASTWTSVNGELFF.

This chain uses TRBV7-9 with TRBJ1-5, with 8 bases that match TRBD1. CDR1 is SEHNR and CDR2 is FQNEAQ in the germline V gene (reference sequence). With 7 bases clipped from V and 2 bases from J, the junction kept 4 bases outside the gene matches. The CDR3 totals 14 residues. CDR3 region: CASTLDRGNQPQHF. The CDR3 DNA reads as TGTGCCAGCACCCTGGACAGGGGCAATCAGCCCCAGCATTTT.

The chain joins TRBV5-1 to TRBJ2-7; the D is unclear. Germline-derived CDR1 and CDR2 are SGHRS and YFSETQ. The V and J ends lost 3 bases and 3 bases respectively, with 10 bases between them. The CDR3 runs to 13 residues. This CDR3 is CASSSNVNYEQYF. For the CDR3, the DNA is TGCGCCAGCAGCTCAAACGTGAACTACGAGCAGTACTTC.

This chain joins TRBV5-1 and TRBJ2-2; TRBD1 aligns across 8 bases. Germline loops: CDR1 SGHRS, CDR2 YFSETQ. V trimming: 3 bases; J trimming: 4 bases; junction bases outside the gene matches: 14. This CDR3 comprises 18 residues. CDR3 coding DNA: TGCGCCAGCAGCTCGAACTACAGGGGGTTGGTGAGCACCGGGGAGCTGTTTTTT. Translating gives CASSSNYRGLVSTGELFF.

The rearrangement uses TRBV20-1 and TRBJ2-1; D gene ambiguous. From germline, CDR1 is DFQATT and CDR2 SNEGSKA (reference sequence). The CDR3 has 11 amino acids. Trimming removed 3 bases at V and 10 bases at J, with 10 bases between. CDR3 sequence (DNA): TGCAGTGCTAGGTTCGGTGGGGAGCAGTTCTTC. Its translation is CSARFGGEQFF.

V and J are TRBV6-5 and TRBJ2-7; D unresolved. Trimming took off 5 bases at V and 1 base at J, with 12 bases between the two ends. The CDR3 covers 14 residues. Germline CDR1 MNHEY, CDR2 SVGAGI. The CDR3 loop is CASSPTARSYEQYF. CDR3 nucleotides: TGTGCCAGCAGTCCTACGGCGAGGTCCTACGAGCAGTACTTC.

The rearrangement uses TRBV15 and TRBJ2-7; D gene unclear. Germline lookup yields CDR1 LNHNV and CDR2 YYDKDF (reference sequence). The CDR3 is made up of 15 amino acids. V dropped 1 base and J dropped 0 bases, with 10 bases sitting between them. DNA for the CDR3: TGTGCCACCAGCAGAGTGGCCGACGCCTCCTACGAGCAGTACTTC. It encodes CATSRVADASYEQYF.